The present entry profiles one T cell receptor (beta chain) with its context. The antigen is unknown. TCRdb's copy holds only in-frame clones and misses some; the assay was immunoSEQ multiplex PCR. The table records roughly 150,000 clones, around nine tenths of them present only once. This sample is part of a study of T cell responses to AZD1222 COVID-19 vaccine. Findings of the study overall: When two AZD1222 doses had been given, Spike-specific TCR breadth and depth rose.

With 6 bases removed from V and 4 bases from J, the gap between germline ends came to 16 bases. Germline V gene data show CDR1 as MNHEY and CDR2 as SMNVEV (reference sequence). This CDR3 has 15 residues. The sample consisted of peripheral blood, taken after recovery from COVID-19. The chain carries TRBV27 and TRBJ1-5; TRBD1 is a possible D gene (6 bases). The TCR comes from an adult who had recovered from COVID-19. CDR3 sequence (DNA): TGTGCCAGCAGGGGAACAGGGTCAGCGAATCAGCCCCAGCATTTT. Encoded protein: CASRGTGSANQPQHF.